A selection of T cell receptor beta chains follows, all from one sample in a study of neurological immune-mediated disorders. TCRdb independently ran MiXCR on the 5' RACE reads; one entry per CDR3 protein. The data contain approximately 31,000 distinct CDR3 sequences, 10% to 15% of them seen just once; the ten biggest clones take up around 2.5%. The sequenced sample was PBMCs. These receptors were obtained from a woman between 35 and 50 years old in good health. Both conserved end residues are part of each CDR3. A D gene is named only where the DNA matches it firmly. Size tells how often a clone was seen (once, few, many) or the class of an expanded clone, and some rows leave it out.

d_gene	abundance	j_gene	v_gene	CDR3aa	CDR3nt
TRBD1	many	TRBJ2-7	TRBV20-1	CSGQGFNEQYF	TGCTCAGGACAGGGCTTTAACGAGCAGTACTTC
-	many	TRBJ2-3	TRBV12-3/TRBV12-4	CASSSRTSTDTQYF	TGTGCCAGCAGTTCACGGACTAGCACAGATACGCAGTATTTT
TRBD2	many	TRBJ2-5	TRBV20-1	CSARDQRLATQETQYF	TGCAGTGCTAGAGATCAAAGACTAGCGACTCAAGAGACCCAGTACTTC
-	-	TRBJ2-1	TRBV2	CASSGAAGYNEQFF	TGTGCCAGCAGTGGGGCGGCAGGCTACAATGAGCAGTTCTTC
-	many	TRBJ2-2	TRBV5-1	CASSPLQVTGELFF	TGCGCCAGCAGCCCCTTACAGGTCACCGGGGAGCTGTTTTTT
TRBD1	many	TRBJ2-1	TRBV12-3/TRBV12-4	CASSGDRGYNEQFF	TGTGCCAGCAGCGGGGACAGGGGCTACAATGAGCAGTTCTTC
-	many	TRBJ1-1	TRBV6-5	CASRGTLNTEAFF	TGTGCCAGCAGGGGGACGTTAAACACTGAAGCTTTCTTT
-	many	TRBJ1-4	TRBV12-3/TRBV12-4	CASSLGQGDEKLFF	TGTGCCAGCAGTTTAGGGCAGGGAGATGAAAAACTGTTTTTT
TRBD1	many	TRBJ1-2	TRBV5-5	CASSTSGTGYLGYTF	TGTGCCAGCAGCACCTCCGGGACAGGCTACCTTGGCTACACCTTC
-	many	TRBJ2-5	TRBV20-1	CSAIKGTSGETQYF	TGCAGTGCTATCAAGGGCACCTCCGGGGAGACCCAGTACTTC
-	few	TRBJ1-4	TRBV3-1	CASSQVSGTTEKLFF	TGTGCCAGCAGCCAAGTTTCGGGGACAACCGAAAAACTGTTTTTT
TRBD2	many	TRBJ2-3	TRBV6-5	CASSYSGLAGVDTQYF	TGTGCCAGCAGTTACTCCGGACTAGCGGGGGTAGATACGCAGTATTTT
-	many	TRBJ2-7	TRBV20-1	CSASGPGPADYEQYF	TGCAGTGCTAGTGGTCCGGGCCCTGCGGATTACGAGCAGTACTTC
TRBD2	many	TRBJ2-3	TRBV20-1	CSARRTSRLGTADTQYF	TGCAGTGCTAGGAGGACTAGTCGTCTTGGGACCGCAGATACGCAGTATTTT
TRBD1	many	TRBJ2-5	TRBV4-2	CASSQAGTGNQETQYF	TGTGCCAGCAGCCAAGCCGGGACAGGGAACCAAGAGACCCAGTACTTC